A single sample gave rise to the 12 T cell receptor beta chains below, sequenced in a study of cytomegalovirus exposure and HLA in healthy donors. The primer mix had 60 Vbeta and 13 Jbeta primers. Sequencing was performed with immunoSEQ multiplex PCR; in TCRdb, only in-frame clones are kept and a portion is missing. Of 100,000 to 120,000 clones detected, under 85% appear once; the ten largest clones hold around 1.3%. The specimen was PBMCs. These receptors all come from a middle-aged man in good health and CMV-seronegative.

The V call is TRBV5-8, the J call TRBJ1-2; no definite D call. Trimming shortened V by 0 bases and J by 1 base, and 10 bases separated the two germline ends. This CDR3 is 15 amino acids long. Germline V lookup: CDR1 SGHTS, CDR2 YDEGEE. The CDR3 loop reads CASSLGAGINYGYTF. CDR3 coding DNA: TGTGCCAGCAGCTTGGGCGCGGGAATTAACTATGGCTACACCTTC. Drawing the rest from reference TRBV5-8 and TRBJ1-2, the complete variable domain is EAGVTQSPTHLIKTRGQQATLRCSPISGHTSVYWYQQALGLGLQFLLWYDEGEERNRGNFPPRFSGRQFPNYSSELNVNALELEDSALYLCASSLGAGINYGYTFGSGTRLTVV.

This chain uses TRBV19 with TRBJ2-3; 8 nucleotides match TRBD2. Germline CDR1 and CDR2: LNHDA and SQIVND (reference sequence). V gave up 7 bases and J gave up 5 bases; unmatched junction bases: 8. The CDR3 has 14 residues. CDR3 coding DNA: TGTGCCAGTACCGGGGGGGGTCGAGGAGATACGCAGTATTTT. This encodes CASTGGGRGDTQYF.

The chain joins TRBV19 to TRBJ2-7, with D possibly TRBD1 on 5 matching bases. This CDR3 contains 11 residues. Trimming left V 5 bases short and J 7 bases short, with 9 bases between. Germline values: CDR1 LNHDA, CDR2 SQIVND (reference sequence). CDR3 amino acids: CASSQGREQYF. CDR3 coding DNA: TGTGCCAGTAGTCAGGGTAGGGAGCAGTACTTC.

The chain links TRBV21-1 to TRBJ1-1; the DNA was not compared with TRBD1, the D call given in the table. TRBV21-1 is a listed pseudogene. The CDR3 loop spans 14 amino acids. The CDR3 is CASSRQPVNTEAFF. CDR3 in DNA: TGTGCCAGCAGCAGACAGCCCGTGAACACTGAAGCTTTCTTT.

CDR3 residues: CATSGTGTETQYF. As DNA, the CDR3 is TGTGCCACCAGCGGGACGGGAACAGAGACCCAGTACTTC. This chain joins TRBV19 and TRBJ2-5; 7 bases fit TRBD2. With 10 bases clipped from V and 4 bases from J, the junction kept 9 bases outside the gene matches. The germline V gene encodes CDR1 LNHDA and CDR2 SQIVND (reference sequence). CDR3 length equals 13 residues.

The CDR3 nucleotides are TGTGCCAGCAGCCCGTACTTAACGGATGGCTACACCTTC. Amino acids: CASSPYLTDGYTF. The chain carries TRBV7-2 and TRBJ1-2; no clear D gene. V was pared by 5 bases and J by 6 bases, with 13 bases between. This CDR3 comprises 13 residues. Germline V lookup: CDR1 SGHTA, CDR2 FQGNSA.

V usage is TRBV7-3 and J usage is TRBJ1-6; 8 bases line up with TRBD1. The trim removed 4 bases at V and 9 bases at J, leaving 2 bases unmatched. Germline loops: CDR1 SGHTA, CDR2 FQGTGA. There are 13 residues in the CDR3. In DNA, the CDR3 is TGTGCCAGCAGCTATACAGGGGGTTCACCCCTCCACTTT. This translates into CASSYTGGSPLHF.

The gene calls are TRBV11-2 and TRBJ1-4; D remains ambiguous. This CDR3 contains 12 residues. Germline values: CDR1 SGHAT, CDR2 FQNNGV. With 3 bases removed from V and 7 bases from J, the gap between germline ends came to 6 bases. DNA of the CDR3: TGTGCCAGCAGCTTCTCCGGTGAAAAACTGTTTTTT. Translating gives CASSFSGEKLFF.

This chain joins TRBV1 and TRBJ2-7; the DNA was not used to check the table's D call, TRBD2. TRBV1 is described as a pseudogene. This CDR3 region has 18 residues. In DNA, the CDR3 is TGCACCAGCAGCCCCAGAAAAACCTCCGGGACTAGCGGTTACGAGCAGTACTTC. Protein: CTSSPRKTSGTSGYEQYF.

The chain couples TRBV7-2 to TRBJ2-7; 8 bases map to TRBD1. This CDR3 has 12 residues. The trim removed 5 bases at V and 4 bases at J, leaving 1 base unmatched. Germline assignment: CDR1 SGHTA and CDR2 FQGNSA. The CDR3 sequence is CASSQGAYEQYF. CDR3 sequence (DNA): TGTGCCAGCAGCCAGGGGGCGTACGAGCAGTACTTC.

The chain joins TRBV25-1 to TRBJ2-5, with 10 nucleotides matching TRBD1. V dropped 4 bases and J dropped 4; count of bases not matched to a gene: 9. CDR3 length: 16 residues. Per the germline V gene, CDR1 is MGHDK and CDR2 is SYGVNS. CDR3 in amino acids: CASSAPGTGVLETQYF. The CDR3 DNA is TGTGCCAGCAGTGCCCCCGGGACAGGGGTTTTAGAGACCCAGTACTTC.

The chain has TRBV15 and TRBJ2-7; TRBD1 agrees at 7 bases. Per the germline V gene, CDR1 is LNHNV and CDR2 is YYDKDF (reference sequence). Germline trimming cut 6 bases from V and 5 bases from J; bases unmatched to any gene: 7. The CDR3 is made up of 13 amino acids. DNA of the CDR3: TGTGCCACCAGAGGAACAGGGGCGGACGAGCAGTACTTC. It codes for CATRGTGADEQYF.